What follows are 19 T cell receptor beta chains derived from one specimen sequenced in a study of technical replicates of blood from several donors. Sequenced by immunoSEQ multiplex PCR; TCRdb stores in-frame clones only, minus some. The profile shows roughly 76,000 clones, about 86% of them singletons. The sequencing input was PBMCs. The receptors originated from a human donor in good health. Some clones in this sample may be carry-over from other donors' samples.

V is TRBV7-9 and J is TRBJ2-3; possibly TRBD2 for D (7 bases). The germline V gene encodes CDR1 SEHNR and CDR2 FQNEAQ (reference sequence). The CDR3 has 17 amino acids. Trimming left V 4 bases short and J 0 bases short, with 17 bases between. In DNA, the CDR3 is TGTGCCAGCAGCTCCCGCTACAGGGAGGGTAGCACAGATACGCAGTATTTT. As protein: CASSSRYREGSTDTQYF. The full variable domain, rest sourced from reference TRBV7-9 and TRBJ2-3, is DTGVSQNPRHKITKRGQNVTFRCDPISEHNRLYWYRQTLGQGPEFLTYFQNEAQLEKSRLLSDRFSAERPKGSFSTLEIQRTEQGDSAMYLCASSSRYREGSTDTQYFGPGTRLTVL.

The CDR3 DNA reads as TGTGCCAGCAGTGTGAGCGGTAATATCGGCGGGGAGCTGTTTTTT. Amino acids: CASSVSGNIGGELFF. This chain links TRBV2 with TRBJ2-2, with a weak D call TRBD2 (5 bases). Germline CDR1 SNHLY, CDR2 FYNNEI. Trimming removed 4 bases at V and 7 bases at J, with 16 bases between. The CDR3 runs to 15 residues.

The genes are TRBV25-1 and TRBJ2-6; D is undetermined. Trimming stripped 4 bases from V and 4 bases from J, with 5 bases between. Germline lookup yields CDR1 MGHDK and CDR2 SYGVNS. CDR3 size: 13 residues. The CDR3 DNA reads TGTGCCAGCAGTGTTACAGGGGCCAACGTCCTGACTTTC. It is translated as CASSVTGANVLTF.

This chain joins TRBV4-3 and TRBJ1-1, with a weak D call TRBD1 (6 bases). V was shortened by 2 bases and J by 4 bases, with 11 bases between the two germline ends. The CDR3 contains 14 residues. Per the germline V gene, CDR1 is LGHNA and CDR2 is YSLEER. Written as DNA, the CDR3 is TGCGCCAGCAGCCAAATAGGGGGGGGCACTGAAGCTTTCTTT. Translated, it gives CASSQIGGGTEAFF.

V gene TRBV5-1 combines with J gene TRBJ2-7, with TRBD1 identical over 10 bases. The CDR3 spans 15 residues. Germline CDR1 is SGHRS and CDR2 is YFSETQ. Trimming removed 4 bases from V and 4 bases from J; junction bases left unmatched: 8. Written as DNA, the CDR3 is TGCGCCAGCAGCATCGACCGGGACAGGGGATACGAGCAGTACTTC. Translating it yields CASSIDRDRGYEQYF.

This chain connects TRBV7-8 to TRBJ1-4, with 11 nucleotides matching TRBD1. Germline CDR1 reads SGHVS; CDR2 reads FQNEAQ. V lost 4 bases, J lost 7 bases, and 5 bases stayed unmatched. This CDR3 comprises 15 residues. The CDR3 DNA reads TGTGCCAGCAGCTACGGGACAGGGGGGAGTGAAAAACTGTTTTTT. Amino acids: CASSYGTGGSEKLFF.

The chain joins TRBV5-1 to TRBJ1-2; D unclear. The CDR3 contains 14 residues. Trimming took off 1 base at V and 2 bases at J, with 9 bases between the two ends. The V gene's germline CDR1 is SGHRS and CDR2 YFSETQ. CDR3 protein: CASSLLSGNYGYTF. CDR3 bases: TGCGCCAGCAGCTTGCTCTCGGGAAACTATGGCTACACCTTC.

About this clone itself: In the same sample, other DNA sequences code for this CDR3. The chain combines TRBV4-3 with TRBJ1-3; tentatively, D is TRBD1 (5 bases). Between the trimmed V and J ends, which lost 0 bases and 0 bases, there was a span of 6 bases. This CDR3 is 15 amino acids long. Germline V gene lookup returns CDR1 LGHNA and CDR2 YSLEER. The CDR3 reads CASSQERGSGNTIYF. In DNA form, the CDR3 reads TGCGCCAGCAGCCAAGAAAGGGGCTCTGGAAACACCATATATTTT.

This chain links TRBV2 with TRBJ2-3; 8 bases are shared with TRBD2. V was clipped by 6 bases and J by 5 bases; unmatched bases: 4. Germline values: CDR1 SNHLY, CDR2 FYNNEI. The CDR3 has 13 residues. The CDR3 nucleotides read TGTGCCAGCAGCCGGGGGGGTGGAGATACGCAGTATTTT. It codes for CASSRGGGDTQYF.

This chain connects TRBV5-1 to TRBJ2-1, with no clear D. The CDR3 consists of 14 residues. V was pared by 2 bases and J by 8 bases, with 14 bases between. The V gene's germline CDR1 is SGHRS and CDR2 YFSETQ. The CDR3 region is CASSFTDPSYEQFF. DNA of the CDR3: TGCGCCAGCAGCTTTACAGACCCCTCTTATGAGCAGTTCTTC. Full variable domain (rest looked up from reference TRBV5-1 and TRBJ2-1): KAGVTQTPRYLIKTRGQQVTLSCSPISGHRSVSWYQQTPGQGLQFLFEYFSETQRNKGNFPGRFSGRQFSNSRSEMNVSTLELGDSALYLCASSFTDPSYEQFFGPGTRLTVL.

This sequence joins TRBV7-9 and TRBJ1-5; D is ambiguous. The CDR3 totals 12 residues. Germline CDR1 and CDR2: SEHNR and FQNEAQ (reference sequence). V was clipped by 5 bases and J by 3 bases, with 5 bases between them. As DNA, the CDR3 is TGTGCCAGCAGCAAACTCAATCAGCCCCAGCATTTT. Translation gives CASSKLNQPQHF. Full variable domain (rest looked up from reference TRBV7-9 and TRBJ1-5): DTGVSQNPRHKITKRGQNVTFRCDPISEHNRLYWYRQTLGQGPEFLTYFQNEAQLEKSRLLSDRFSAERPKGSFSTLEIQRTEQGDSAMYLCASSKLNQPQHFGDGTRLSIL.

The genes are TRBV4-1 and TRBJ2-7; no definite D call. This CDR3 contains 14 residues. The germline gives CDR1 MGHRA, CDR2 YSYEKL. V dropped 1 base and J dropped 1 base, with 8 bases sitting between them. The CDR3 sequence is CASSQGYLSYEQYF. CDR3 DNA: TGCGCCAGCAGCCAAGGATACTTATCCTACGAGCAGTACTTC.

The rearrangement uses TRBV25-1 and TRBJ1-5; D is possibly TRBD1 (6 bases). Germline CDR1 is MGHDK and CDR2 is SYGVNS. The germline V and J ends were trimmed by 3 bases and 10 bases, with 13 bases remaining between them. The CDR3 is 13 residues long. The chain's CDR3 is CASSEPPQGPQHF. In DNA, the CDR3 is TGTGCCAGCAGTGAGCCACCACAGGGCCCCCAGCATTTT.

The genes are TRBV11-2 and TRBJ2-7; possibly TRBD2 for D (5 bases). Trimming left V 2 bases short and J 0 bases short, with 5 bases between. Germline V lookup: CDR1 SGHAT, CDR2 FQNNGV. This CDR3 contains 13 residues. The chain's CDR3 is CASSLRDSYEQYF. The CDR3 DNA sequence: TGTGCCAGCAGCTTACGGGACTCCTACGAGCAGTACTTC.

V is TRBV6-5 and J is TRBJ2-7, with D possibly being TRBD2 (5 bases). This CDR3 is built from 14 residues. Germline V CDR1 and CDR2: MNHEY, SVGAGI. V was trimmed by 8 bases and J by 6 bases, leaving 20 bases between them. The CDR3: CASGRAGGNSEQYF. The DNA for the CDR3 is TGTGCCAGCGGACGGGCGGGCGGCAATTCCGAGCAGTACTTC.

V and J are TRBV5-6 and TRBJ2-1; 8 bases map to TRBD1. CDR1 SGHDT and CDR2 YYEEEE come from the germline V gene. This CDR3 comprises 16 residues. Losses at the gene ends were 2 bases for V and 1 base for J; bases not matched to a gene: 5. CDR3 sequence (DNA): TGTGCCAGCAGCTTAATAACAGGGGGATCCTACAATGAGCAGTTCTTC. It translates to CASSLITGGSYNEQFF.

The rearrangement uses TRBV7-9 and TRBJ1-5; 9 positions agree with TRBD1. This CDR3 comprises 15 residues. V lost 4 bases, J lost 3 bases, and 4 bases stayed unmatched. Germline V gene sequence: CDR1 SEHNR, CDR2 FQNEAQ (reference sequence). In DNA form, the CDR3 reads TGTGCCAGCAGCTGGGACAGGGTCCCCAATCAGCCCCAGCATTTT. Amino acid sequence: CASSWDRVPNQPQHF.

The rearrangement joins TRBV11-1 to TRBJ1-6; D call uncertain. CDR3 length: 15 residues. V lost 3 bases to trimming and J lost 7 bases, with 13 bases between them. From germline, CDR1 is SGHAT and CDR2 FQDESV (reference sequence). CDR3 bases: TGTGCCAGCAGCTTGAGGGTCGCTGAAAATTCACCCCTCCACTTT. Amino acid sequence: CASSLRVAENSPLHF. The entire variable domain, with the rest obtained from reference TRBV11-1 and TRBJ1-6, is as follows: EAEVAQSPRYKITEKSQAVAFWCDPISGHATLYWYRQILGQGPELLVQFQDESVVDDSQLPKDRFSAERLKGVDSTLKIQPAELGDSAMYLCASSLRVAENSPLHFGNGTRLTVT.

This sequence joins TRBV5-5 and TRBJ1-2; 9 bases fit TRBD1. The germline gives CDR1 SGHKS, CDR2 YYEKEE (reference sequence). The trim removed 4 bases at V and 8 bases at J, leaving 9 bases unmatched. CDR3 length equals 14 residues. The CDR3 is CASSRDRVPLGYTF. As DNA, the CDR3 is TGTGCCAGCAGCCGGGACAGGGTCCCATTGGGCTACACCTTC.